These T cell receptor beta chains were read from a single sample in a study of shared clonotypes between healthy human individuals. Some clones are missing from TCRdb's copy, which holds only in-frame ones; the method was immunoSEQ multiplex PCR. Here the sample spans 450,000 to 550,000 clones, around 79% being singletons. The sample taken for sequencing was PBMCs. The receptors were gathered from a woman in her thirties or forties in good health. Some clones in this sample may be carry-over from other donors' samples. CDR3s include the opening cysteine and the closing phenylalanine or tryptophan. D genes are given only for firm matches. Clone size is stated in some rows and not others, as once, few, many or a class when expanded.

clone_size j_call d_call v_call cdr3_nt cdr3_aa
. TRBJ2-2 TRBD1 TRBV5-1 TGCGCCAGCAGCCGTACAGGGGGCCCGGACACCGGGGAGCTGTTTTTT CASSRTGGPDTGELFF
. TRBJ2-5 . TRBV28 TGTGCCAGCGGGGCAGGGTATAACCAAGAGACCCAGTACTTC CASGAGYNQETQYF
. TRBJ1-1 . TRBV19 TGTGCCAGTAGTATAGCCGGGACTGAAGCTTTCTTT CASSIAGTEAFF
. TRBJ1-1 . TRBV27 TGTGCCAGCAGTTTAACATCGGGGTGGGAGGATGAAGCTTTCTTT CASSLTSGWEDEAFF
. TRBJ2-3 . TRBV5-1 TGCGCCAGCAGCTTGGCCGGACCAGATACGCAGTATTTT CASSLAGPDTQYF
. TRBJ1-2 . TRBV28 TGTGCCAGCAGTCCACCGGGAGGGAACTATGGCTACACCTTC CASSPPGGNYGYTF
. TRBJ1-4 . TRBV11-1 TGTGCCAGCAGCTCCGGACAGCTTAATGAAAAACTGTTTTTT CASSSGQLNEKLFF
. TRBJ2-3 TRBD2 TRBV5-4 TGTGCCAGCAGCTTGGAAGTAGCGGGTGTCACAGATACGCAGTATTTT CASSLEVAGVTDTQYF
. TRBJ2-1 TRBD2 TRBV7-9 TGTGCCAGCAGTGCCTACGGGACTAGCGCAGACAATGAGCAGTTCTTC CASSAYGTSADNEQFF
. TRBJ2-3 . TRBV5-4 TGTGCCAGCAGCTCTTTAACAGATACGCAGTATTTT CASSSLTDTQYF
. TRBJ2-2 TRBD2 TRBV5-1 TGCGCCAGCAGCTTGCTAGCGGGAGATCAAACCGGGGAGCTGTTTTTT CASSLLAGDQTGELFF
. TRBJ1-1 TRBD1 TRBV28 TGTGCCAGCAATCCCCCAGGGGGAGCGGGCACTGAAGCTTTCTTT CASNPPGGAGTEAFF
. TRBJ2-7 . TRBV5-4 TGTGCCAGCAGCTTGGAGGGAGTTTACGAGCAGTACTTC CASSLEGVYEQYF
. TRBJ2-7 TRBD1 TRBV7-2 TGTGCCAGCGCCCTTACGGGACAGGGTGTCTACGAGCAGTACTTC CASALTGQGVYEQYF
. TRBJ2-3 . TRBV27 TGTGCCAGCAGTTCTTGGCCCGCAGATACGCAGTATTTT CASSSWPADTQYF
. TRBJ2-3 . TRBV7-8 TGTGCCAGCAGCTTGCCTCGAGAGGATACGCAGTATTTT CASSLPREDTQYF
. TRBJ2-3 . TRBV7-8 TGTGCCAGCAGCTTACGGGACTCGTGGTGGATGGATACGCAGTATTTT CASSLRDSWWMDTQYF
few TRBJ2-5 TRBD2 TRBV28 TGTGCCAGCAGAGAAGCGGGACTAGAGACCCAGTACTTC CASREAGLETQYF
. TRBJ2-1 . TRBV10-1 TGCGCCAGCAGTGTAATAATAGGAGCGGTAAGCTCCTACAATGAGCAGTTCTTC CASSVIIGAVSSYNEQFF
. TRBJ2-5 TRBD2 TRBV7-6 TGTGCCAGCAGCTTAAGCGGGACCGCCCAAGAGACCCAGTACTTC CASSLSGTAQETQYF
. TRBJ1-5 . TRBV19 TGTGCCAGTGGCGACCAGCGAAATCAGCCCCAGCATTTT CASGDQRNQPQHF
. TRBJ2-1 TRBD1 TRBV5-4 TGTGCCAGCAGCCGCCGGGACAGGGACAATGAGCAGTTCTTC CASSRRDRDNEQFF